This TCR beta chain is from a study of blood T cell repertoires in COVID-19. This table comes from immunoSEQ multiplex PCR, and its TCRdb copy is limited to in-frame clones, with some not included. Here the sample spans 14,000 or so clones, 85% to 90% being singletons. Germline CDR1 is SGHDN and CDR2 is FVKESK. The germline V and J ends were trimmed by 4 bases and 8 bases, with 18 bases remaining between them. This CDR3 contains 15 residues. The chain joins TRBV14 to TRBJ2-1; a weak D match, TRBD2 (6 bases). Sequenced input: peripheral blood. The clonotype comes from a man aged 50-60 years with active COVID-19. The CDR3 sequence is CASSRLAIREDEQFF. For the CDR3, the DNA is TGTGCCAGCAGCCGTCTAGCGATACGCGAGGATGAGCAGTTCTTC.